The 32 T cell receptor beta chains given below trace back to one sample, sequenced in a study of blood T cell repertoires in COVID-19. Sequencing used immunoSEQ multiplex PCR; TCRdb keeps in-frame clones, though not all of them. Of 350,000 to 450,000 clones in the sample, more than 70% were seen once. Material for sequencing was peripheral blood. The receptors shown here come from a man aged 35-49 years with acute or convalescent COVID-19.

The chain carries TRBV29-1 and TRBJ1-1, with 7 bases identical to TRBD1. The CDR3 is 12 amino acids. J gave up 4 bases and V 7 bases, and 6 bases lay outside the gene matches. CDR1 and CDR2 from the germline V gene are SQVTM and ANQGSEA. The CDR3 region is CSAWTGSTEAFF. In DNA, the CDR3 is TGCAGCGCCTGGACAGGATCCACTGAAGCTTTCTTT.

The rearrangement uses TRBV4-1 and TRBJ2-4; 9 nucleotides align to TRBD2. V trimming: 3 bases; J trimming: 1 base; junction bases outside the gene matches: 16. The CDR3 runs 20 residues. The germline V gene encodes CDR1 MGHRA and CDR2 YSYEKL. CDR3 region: CASSQGRLAEGGPAKNIQYF. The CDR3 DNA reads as TGCGCCAGCAGCCAGGGTAGACTAGCGGAGGGGGGGCCCGCCAAAAACATTCAGTACTTC.

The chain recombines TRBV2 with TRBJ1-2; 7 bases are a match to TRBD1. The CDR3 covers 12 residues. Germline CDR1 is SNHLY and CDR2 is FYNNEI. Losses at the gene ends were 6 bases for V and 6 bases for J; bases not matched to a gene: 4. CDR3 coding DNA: TGTGCCAGCAGCCTCACAGGGGATGGCTACACCTTC. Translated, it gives CASSLTGDGYTF.

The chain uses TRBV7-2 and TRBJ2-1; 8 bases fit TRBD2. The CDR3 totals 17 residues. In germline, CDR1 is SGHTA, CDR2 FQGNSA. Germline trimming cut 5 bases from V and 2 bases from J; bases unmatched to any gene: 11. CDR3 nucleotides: TGTGCCAGCAGCCTGAACCCGAGCGGGGGACCCTACAATGAGCAGTTCTTC. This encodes CASSLNPSGGPYNEQFF. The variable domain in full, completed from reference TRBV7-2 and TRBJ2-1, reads GAGVSQSPSNKVTEKGKDVELRCDPISGHTALYWYRQSLGQGLEFLIYFQGNSAPDKSGLPSDRFSAERTGGSVSTLTIQRTQQEDSAVYLCASSLNPSGGPYNEQFFGPGTRLTVL.

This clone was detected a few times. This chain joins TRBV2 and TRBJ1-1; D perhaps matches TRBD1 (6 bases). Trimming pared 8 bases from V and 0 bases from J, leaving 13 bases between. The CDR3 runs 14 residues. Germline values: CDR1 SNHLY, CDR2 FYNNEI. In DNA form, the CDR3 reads TGTGCCAGCGGACCCAGGGGTTTGAACACTGAAGCTTTCTTT. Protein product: CASGPRGLNTEAFF.

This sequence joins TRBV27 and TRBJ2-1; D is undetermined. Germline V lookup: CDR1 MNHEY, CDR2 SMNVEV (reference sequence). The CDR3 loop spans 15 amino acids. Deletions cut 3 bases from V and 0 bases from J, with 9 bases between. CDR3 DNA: TGTGCCAGCAGTTTCGACTCCAGCTCCTACAATGAGCAGTTCTTC. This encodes CASSFDSSSYNEQFF.

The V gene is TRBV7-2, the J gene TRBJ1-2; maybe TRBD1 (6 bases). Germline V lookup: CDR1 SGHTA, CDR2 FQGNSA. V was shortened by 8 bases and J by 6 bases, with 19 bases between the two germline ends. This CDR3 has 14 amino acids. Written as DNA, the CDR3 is TGTGCCAGCCGGTTAGGGGGGGGTAGCCATGGCTACACCTTC. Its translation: CASRLGGGSHGYTF.

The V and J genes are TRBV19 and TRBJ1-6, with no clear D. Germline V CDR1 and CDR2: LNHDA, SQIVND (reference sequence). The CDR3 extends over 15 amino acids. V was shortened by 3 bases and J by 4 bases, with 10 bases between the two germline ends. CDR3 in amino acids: CASSIFQDYNSPLHF. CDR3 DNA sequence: TGTGCCAGTAGTATCTTCCAGGATTATAATTCACCCCTCCACTTT.

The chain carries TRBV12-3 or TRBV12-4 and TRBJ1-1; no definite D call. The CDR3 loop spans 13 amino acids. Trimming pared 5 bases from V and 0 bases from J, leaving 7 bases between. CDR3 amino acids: CASSPYLNTEAFF. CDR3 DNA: TGTGCCAGCAGTCCTTATTTGAACACTGAAGCTTTCTTT.

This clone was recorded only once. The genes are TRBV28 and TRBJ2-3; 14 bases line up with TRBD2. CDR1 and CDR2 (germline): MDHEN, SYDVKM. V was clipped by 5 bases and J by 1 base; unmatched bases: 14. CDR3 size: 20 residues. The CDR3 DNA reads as TGTGCCAGCAGTGGACGAGGGACTAGCGGGAGATGGTGGGGCACAGATACGCAGTATTTT. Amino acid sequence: CASSGRGTSGRWWGTDTQYF.

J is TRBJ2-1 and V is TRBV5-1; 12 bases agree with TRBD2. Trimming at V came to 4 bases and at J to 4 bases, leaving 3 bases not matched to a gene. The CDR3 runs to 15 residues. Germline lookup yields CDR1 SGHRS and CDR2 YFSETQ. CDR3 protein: CASSPGLAGYNEQFF. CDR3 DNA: TGCGCCAGCAGCCCGGGACTAGCGGGTTACAATGAGCAGTTCTTC. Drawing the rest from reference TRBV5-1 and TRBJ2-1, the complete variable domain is KAGVTQTPRYLIKTRGQQVTLSCSPISGHRSVSWYQQTPGQGLQFLFEYFSETQRNKGNFPGRFSGRQFSNSRSEMNVSTLELGDSALYLCASSPGLAGYNEQFFGPGTRLTVL.

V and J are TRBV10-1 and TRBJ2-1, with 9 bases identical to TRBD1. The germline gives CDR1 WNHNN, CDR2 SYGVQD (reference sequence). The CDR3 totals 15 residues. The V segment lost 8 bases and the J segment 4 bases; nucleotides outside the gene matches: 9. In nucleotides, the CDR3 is TGCGCCAGCGGAGGGGACAGGGAAATATACAATGAGCAGTTCTTC. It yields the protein CASGGDREIYNEQFF.

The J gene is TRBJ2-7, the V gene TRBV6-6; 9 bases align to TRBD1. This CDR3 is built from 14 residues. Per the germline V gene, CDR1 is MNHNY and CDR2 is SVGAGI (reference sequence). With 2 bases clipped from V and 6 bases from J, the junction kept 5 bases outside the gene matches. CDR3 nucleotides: TGTGCCAGCAGTTACAGGACAGGGGTTTCCGAGCAGTACTTC. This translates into CASSYRTGVSEQYF.

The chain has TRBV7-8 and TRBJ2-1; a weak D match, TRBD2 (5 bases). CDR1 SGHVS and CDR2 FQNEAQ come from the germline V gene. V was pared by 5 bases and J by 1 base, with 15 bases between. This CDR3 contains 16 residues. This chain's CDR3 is CASSLRRTLSYNEQFF. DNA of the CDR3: TGTGCCAGCAGCCTGCGTCGGACTCTTTCCTACAATGAGCAGTTCTTC.

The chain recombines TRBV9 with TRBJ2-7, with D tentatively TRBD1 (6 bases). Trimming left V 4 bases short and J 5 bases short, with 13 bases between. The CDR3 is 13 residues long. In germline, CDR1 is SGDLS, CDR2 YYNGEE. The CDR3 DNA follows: TGTGCCAGCAGCTCCGATCCAGGGGACGAGCAGTACTTC. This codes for CASSSDPGDEQYF.

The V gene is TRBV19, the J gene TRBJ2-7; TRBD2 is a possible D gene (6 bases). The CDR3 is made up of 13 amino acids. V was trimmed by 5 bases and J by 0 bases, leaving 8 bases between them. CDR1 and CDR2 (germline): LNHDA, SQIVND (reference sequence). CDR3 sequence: CASSGDFSYEQYF. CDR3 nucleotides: TGTGCCAGTAGTGGGGACTTCTCCTACGAGCAGTACTTC.

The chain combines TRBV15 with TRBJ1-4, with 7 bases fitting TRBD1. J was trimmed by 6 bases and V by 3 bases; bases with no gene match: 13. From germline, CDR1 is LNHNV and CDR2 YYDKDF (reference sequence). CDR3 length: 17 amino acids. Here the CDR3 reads CATSSAPSTGLDEKLFF. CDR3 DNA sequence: TGTGCCACCAGCAGTGCCCCCTCGACAGGGCTCGATGAAAAACTGTTTTTT.

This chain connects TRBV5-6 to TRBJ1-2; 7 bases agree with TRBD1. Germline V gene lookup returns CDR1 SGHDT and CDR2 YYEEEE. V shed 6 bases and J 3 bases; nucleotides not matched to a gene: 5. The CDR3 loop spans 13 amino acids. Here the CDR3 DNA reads TGTGCCAGCACCACAGGGGACTACTATGGCTACACCTTC. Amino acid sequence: CASTTGDYYGYTF.

The CDR3 here is CASIGQGAGGNYGYTF. The CDR3 DNA reads as TGTGCCAGCATAGGACAGGGGGCAGGGGGAAACTATGGCTACACCTTC. The chain uses TRBV28 and TRBJ1-2, with 11 bases fitting TRBD1. The CDR3 covers 16 residues. Germline V gene data show CDR1 as MDHEN and CDR2 as SYDVKM. V was clipped by 7 bases and J by 2 bases; unmatched bases: 9.

This CDR3 reads CASSSTRADTQYF. CDR3 DNA: TGTGCCAGCAGTTCGACCCGGGCAGATACGCAGTATTTT. The genes are TRBV7-2 and TRBJ2-3; no definite D call. Germline V gives CDR1 SGHTA, CDR2 FQGNSA. Trimming left V 6 bases short and J 4 bases short, with 11 bases between. The CDR3 sequence is 13 residues long.

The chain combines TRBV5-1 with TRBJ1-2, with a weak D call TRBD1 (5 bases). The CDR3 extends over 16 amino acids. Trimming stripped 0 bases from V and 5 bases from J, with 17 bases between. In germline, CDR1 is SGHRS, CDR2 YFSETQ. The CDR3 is CASSLGPGGAGYGYTF. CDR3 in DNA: TGCGCCAGCAGCTTGGGCCCCGGGGGTGCAGGATATGGCTACACCTTC.

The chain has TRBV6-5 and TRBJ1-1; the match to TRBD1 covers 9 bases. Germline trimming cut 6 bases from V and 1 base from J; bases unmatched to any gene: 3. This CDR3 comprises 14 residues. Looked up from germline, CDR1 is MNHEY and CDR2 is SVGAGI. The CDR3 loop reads CASSRGQGNTEAFF. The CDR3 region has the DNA TGTGCCAGCAGCCGGGGACAGGGGAACACTGAAGCTTTCTTT.

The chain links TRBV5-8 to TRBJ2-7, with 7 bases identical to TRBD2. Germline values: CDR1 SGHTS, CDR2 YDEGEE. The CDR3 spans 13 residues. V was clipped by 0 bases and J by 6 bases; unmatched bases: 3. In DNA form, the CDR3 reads TGTGCCAGCAGCTTGGGTCCGGGAGGCGAGCAGTACTTC. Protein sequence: CASSLGPGGEQYF.

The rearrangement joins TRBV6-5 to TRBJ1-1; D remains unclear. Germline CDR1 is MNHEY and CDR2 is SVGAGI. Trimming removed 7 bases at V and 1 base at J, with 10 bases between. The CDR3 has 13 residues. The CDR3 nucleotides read TGTGCCAGCACCCGGGGTCAGAACACTGAAGCTTTCTTT. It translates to CASTRGQNTEAFF.

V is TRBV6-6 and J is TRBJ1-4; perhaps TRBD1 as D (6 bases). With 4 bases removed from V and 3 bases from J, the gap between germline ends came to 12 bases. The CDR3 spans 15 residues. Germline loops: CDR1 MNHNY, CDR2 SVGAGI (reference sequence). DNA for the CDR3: TGTGCCAGCAGTTTTCGGGGGGCAGCTAATGAAAAACTGTTTTTT. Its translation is CASSFRGAANEKLFF.

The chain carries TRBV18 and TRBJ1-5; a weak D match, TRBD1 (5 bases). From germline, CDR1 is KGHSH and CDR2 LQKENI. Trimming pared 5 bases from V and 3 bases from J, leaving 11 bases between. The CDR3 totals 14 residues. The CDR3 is CASSSQGDNQPQHF. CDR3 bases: TGTGCCAGCTCATCTCAGGGTGACAATCAGCCCCAGCATTTT.

This CDR3 reads CASSLQQTIYGYTF. CDR3 bases: TGTGCCAGCAGCTTACAACAGACAATCTATGGCTACACCTTC. V gene TRBV7-2 combines with J gene TRBJ1-2; the D is unclear. V lost 2 bases to trimming and J lost 4 bases, with 11 bases between them. Germline CDR1 SGHTA, CDR2 FQGNSA. This CDR3 has 14 amino acids.

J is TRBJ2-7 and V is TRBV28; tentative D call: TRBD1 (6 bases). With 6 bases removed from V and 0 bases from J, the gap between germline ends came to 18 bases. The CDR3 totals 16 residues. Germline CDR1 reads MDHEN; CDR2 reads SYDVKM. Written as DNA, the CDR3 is TGTGCCAGCAGAAAACTACAGGGAAGCAGCTCCTACGAGCAGTACTTC. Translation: CASRKLQGSSSYEQYF.

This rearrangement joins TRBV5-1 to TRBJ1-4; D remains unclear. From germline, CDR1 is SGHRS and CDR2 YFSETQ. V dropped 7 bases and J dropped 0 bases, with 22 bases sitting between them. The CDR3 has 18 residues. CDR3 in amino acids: CASSLEKRPAPTNEKLFF. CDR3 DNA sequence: TGCGCCAGCTCTCTGGAGAAACGGCCGGCTCCAACTAATGAAAAACTGTTTTTT.

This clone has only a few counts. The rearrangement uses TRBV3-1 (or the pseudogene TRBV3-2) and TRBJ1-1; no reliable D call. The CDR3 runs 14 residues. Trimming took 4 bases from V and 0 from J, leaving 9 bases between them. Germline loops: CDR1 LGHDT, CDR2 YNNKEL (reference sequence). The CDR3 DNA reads TGTGCCAGCAGCCCGACGAGGCTGAACACTGAAGCTTTCTTT. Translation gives CASSPTRLNTEAFF.

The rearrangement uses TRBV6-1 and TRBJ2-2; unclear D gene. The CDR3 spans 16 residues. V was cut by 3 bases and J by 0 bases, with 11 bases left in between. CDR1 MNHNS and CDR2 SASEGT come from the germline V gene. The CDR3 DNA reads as TGTGCCAGCAGTGATCCCCCTCAGTCGAACACCGGGGAGCTGTTTTTT. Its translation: CASSDPPQSNTGELFF.

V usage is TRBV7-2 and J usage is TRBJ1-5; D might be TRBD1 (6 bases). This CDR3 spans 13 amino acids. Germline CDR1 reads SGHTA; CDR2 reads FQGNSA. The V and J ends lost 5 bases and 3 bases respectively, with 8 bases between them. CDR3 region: CASSTGTNQPQHF. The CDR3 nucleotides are TGTGCCAGCAGCACAGGGACCAATCAGCCCCAGCATTTT. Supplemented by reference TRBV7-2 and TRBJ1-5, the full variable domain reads GAGVSQSPSNKVTEKGKDVELRCDPISGHTALYWYRQSLGQGLEFLIYFQGNSAPDKSGLPSDRFSAERTGGSVSTLTIQRTQQEDSAVYLCASSTGTNQPQHFGDGTRLSIL.